This T cell receptor (beta chain) originates from a study of blood T cell repertoires in COVID-19 (dated by TCRdb to the early 2020s). About the investigation overall: The collaborator samples originated in the United States, Italy and Spain and spanned the acute and convalescent phases of COVID-19. A de-identified subject ID, COVID-19 status, age in years and sex were almost always included in the sample metadata. HLA class I and class II types, where available, came from metadata supplied by the sample provider rather than from assay-based typing. The material from the prospective study consisted of cDNA or gDNA derived from T cells, B-cell-depleted T cells, or PBMCs. The dataset comprised deeply sampled blood TCRbeta repertoires from subjects exposed to, actively infected with, or recovered from COVID-19. The samples were drawn from the first 160 participants of the ongoing ImmuneRACE study and from 950 to 1,500 subjects provided by 6 global collaborators. A freely available public database, intended as a resource for researchers studying the immune response to SARS-CoV-2, is where the repertoires were released.

What the research found in general, with its limitations: The quantity of clinical and demographic metadata differed by source and by participant and was supplied without curation.

Collaborating institutions collected whole blood in K2EDTA tubes following their own protocols. For TCRbeta analysis, collaborators shipped samples as frozen whole blood, isolated PBMCs, or DNA extracted from either of those sample types. TCRbeta CDR3 regions were amplified from genomic DNA using the immunoSEQ Assay, a bias-controlled multiplex PCR. Concerning the study's data processing: The number of nucleated cells in each sample was estimated by amplification of reference gene primers within the assay. Sequence reads were collapsed and filtered to measure the absolute abundance of every unique TCRbeta CDR3 rearrangement. For each sample, productive Simpson clonality was calculated as the square root of Simpson's diversity index across productive rearrangements. The immuneACCESS repertoire file appears here via TCRdb, limited to in-frame rearrangements. These files lack a portion of the clones; in checked studies, under half of the deficit traces to unresolved V genes, and the cause of the others is not known. V, J and clone size reflect that table, while D and trimming were determined from the DNA. Present in this sample are about 100,000 clones, around nine tenths of which were seen just once. In total, the top ten clones hold roughly 5% of the sample.

For this clone: Its antigen is still unknown. It has no much larger one-base neighbor in the sample; base qualities were not kept.

CDR1 and CDR2 are read off the germline V gene (reference sequence) as GTSNPN and SVGIG. Inclusive of the bounding cysteine and phenylalanine, the CDR3 is 13 residues long. Only the CDR3 region is kept as DNA, spanning 39 bases read in frame from base 1. Trimming removed 4 bases from V and 5 bases from J; the gene matches leave 7 bases unexplained. The sequence derives from a human donor in a cohort sampled during active COVID-19. The source material was peripheral blood. This receptor chain uses TRBV30 and TRBJ2-7; TRBD2 fits 8 bases in the junction. In nucleotide form, the sequence is TGTGCCTGGATTAAGCGGGAGTCCCACGAGCAGTACTTC. Translation gives CAWIKRESHEQYF.